This T cell receptor beta chain was sequenced during a study of blood T cell repertoires in COVID-19. The data were produced by immunoSEQ multiplex PCR, yet TCRdb's version contains in-frame clones alone and is incomplete. This sample has approximately 75,000 clones, with 80% to 90% found just once. The CDR3 extends over 13 amino acids. Between the trimmed V and J ends, which lost 3 bases and 8 bases, there was a span of 10 bases. Germline lookup yields CDR1 KGHSH and CDR2 LQKENI. The TCR was taken from a man in his sixties with acute or convalescent COVID-19. Sequenced material: peripheral blood. V usage is TRBV18 and J usage is TRBJ1-4; no clear D gene. CDR3: CASSPTGSEKLFF. The CDR3, as DNA: TGTGCCAGCTCACCTACCGGGAGCGAAAAACTGTTTTTT.